Presented here are 9 T cell receptor beta chains from one specimen sequenced in a study of cytomegalovirus exposure and HLA in healthy donors. PCR primers comprised 60 Vbeta and 13 Jbeta primers. Produced via immunoSEQ multiplex PCR; TCRdb's table is partial and in-frame only. The sample has tens of thousands of clones; roughly four fifths are singletons. Sequencing was performed on PBMCs. The receptors shown here come from a woman aged 25 to 45 in good health and CMV-seropositive.

This chain uses TRBV7-9 with TRBJ1-1, with D possibly matching TRBD1 (5 bases). V was shortened by 4 bases and J by 3 bases, with 6 bases between the two germline ends. CDR3 length: 12 amino acids. The germline CDR1 and CDR2 sequences are SEHNR and FQNEAQ (reference sequence). The CDR3 sequence is CASSWGDTEAFF. DNA for the CDR3: TGTGCCAGCAGCTGGGGGGACACTGAAGCTTTCTTT. The variable domain in full, with the rest retrieved from reference TRBV7-9 and TRBJ1-1, is DTGVSQNPRHKITKRGQNVTFRCDPISEHNRLYWYRQTLGQGPEFLTYFQNEAQLEKSRLLSDRFSAERPKGSFSTLEIQRTEQGDSAMYLCASSWGDTEAFFGQGTRLTVV.

This clone has only one observation. This chain uses TRBV14 with TRBJ1-2; 7 nucleotides agree with TRBD1. Germline trimming cut 3 bases from V and 1 base from J; bases unmatched to any gene: 8. Germline assignment: CDR1 SGHDN and CDR2 FVKESK. The CDR3 contains 16 residues. The CDR3 coding sequence is TGTGCCAGCAGCCACCTGGGACAGCACTATAACTATGGCTACACCTTC. Residues: CASSHLGQHYNYGYTF.

The V and J genes are TRBV27 and TRBJ1-2; D not certain. Trimming pared 2 bases from V and 8 bases from J, leaving 21 bases between. Germline values: CDR1 MNHEY, CDR2 SMNVEV (reference sequence). The length of the CDR3 is 16 residues. The CDR3 DNA reads TGTGCCAGCAGTTTAATTTCCGGGGAGGGATTATTGGGCTACACCTTC. Amino acids: CASSLISGEGLLGYTF.

The chain uses TRBV9 and TRBJ2-3; 10 bases match TRBD2. This CDR3 has 16 residues. V lost 4 bases and J lost 0; bases outside the gene matches: 5. Per germline, CDR1 SGDLS and CDR2 YYNGEE. Written as DNA, the CDR3 is TGTGCCAGCAGCTTGACTAGCGGGTACAGCACAGATACGCAGTATTTT. This codes for CASSLTSGYSTDTQYF.

The chain is built from TRBV6-4 and TRBJ2-3; 10 nucleotides line up with TRBD2. The V gene's germline CDR1 is MRHNA and CDR2 SNTAGT. The CDR3 runs 17 residues. V shed 3 bases and J 3 bases; nucleotides not matched to a gene: 9. CDR3 loop: CASSEEFGTSETDTQYF. For the CDR3, the DNA is TGTGCCAGCAGTGAAGAGTTCGGGACTAGCGAAACAGATACGCAGTATTTT.

This chain uses TRBV7-8 with TRBJ2-1; TRBD2 matches 12 bases. Germline V gives CDR1 SGHVS, CDR2 FQNEAQ. Trimming cost V 6 bases and J 6 bases; bases outside gene matches: 15. The CDR3 covers 18 residues. CDR3 nucleotides: TGTGCCAGCAGACTCTGGACTAGCGGGGCCCTGGCCCTCAATGAGCAGTTCTTC. Its translation is CASRLWTSGALALNEQFF.

The genes are TRBV27 and TRBJ2-1; no clear D gene. The CDR3 sequence is 13 residues long. V was pared by 6 bases and J by 2 bases, with 8 bases between. Germline-derived CDR1 and CDR2 are MNHEY and SMNVEV (reference sequence). The CDR3 nucleotides read TGTGCCAGCAGCCTAGAGCCCTACAATGAGCAGTTCTTC. Amino acids: CASSLEPYNEQFF.

The rearrangement uses TRBV30 and TRBJ1-6, with D tentatively TRBD1 (5 bases). From germline, CDR1 is GTSNPN and CDR2 SVGIG (reference sequence). The CDR3 has 17 amino acids. With 3 bases removed from V and 3 bases from J, the gap between germline ends came to 18 bases. Written as DNA, the CDR3 is TGTGCCTGGAGCCGACAGCGGAGGGCCTACTATAATTCACCCCTCCACTTT. It specifies CAWSRQRRAYYNSPLHF.

This rearrangement joins TRBV16 to TRBJ1-6; 8 nucleotides match TRBD1. Germline V gene lookup returns CDR1 KGHSY and CDR2 FQNENV. The CDR3 length is 17 residues. The J segment lost 2 bases and the V segment lost 4 bases, leaving 7 bases of the junction unmatched. The CDR3 coding sequence is TGTGCCAGCAGCCGTAAGCAGGGGGCAGCCTATAATTCACCCCTCCACTTT. Translated, it gives CASSRKQGAAYNSPLHF.